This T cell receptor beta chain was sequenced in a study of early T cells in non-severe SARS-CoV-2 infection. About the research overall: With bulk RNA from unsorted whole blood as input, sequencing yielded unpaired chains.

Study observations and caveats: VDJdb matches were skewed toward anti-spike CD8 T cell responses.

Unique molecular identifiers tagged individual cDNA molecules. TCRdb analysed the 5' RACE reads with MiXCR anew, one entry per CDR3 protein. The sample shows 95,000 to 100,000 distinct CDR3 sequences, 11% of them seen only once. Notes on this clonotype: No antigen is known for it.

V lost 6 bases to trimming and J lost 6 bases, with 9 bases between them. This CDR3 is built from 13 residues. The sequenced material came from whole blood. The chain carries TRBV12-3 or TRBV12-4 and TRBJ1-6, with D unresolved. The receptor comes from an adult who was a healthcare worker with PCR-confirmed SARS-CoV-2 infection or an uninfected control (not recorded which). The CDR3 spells CASRTETNSPLHF. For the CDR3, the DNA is TGTGCCAGCAGGACTGAAACTAATTCACCCCTCCACTTT.